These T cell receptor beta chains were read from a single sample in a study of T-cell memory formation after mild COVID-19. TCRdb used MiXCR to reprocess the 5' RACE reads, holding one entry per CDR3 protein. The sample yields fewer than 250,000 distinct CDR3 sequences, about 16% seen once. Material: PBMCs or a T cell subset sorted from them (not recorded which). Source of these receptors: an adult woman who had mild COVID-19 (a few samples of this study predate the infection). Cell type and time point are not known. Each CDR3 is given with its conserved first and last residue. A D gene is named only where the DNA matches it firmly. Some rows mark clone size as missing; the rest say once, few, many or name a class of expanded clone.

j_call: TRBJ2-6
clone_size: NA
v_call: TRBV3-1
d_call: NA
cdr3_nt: TGTGCCAGCAGCCAAGCGGGTAGGCGGGGGACTTTC
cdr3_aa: CASSQAGRRGTF

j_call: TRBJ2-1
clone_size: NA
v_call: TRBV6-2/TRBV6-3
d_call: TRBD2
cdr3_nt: TGTGCCAGCAGTTACCCGGGGACTAGCGGGAATGTTAGCTCCTACAATGAGCAGTTCTTC
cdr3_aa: CASSYPGTSGNVSSYNEQFF

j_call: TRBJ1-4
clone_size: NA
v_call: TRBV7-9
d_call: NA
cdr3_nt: TGTGCCAGCAGCTTAGACCTGGGTGCAACTAATGAAAAACTGTTTTTT
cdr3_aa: CASSLDLGATNEKLFF

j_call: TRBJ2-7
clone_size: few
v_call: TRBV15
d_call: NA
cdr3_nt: TGTGCCACCAGCATACCATCCCGAAACGAGCAGTACTTC
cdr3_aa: CATSIPSRNEQYF

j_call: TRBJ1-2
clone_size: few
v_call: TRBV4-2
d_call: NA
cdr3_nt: TGTGCCAGCAGCCAAACAGTAGGGGATAAGAACTATGGCTACACCTTC
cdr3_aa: CASSQTVGDKNYGYTF

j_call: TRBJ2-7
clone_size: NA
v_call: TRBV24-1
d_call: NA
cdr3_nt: TGTGCCACCAGTGATTCCGGGGGACGAACCTACGAGCAGTACTTC
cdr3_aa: CATSDSGGRTYEQYF

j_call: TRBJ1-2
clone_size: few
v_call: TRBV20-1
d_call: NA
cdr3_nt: TGCAGTGCCCGGAGAGACTATGGCTACACCTTC
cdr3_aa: CSARRDYGYTF

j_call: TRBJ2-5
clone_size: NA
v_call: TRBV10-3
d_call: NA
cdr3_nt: TGTGCCACGTCCGTGGGTCTGGAGACCCAGTACTTC
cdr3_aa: CATSVGLETQYF

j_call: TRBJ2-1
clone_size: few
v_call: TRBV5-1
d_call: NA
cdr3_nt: TGCGCCAGCAGCTTCCCCGGGACTCCTAATGAGCAGTTCTTC
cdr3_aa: CASSFPGTPNEQFF

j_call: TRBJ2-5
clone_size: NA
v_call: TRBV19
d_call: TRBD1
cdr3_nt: TGTGCCAGTAGCCATACCAACAGGGGCGACGTGACCCAGTACTTC
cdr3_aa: CASSHTNRGDVTQYF

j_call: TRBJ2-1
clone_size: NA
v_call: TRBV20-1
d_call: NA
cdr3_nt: TGCAGTGTCCCGAAAGGTCCTGGGTACAATGAGCAGTTCTTC
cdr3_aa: CSVPKGPGYNEQFF

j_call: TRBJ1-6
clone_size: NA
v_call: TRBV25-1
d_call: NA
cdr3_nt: TGTGCCAGCCGGACCTTGGGGAATTCACCCCTCCACTTT
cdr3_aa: CASRTLGNSPLHF

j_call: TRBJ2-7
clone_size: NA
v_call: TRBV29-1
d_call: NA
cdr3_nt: TGCAGCGTTGGGAACTACGAGCAGTACTTC
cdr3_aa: CSVGNYEQYF

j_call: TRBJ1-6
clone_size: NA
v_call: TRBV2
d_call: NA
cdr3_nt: TGTGCCAGCACCCAAGTGGGGTATAATTCACCCCTCCACTTT
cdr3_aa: CASTQVGYNSPLHF

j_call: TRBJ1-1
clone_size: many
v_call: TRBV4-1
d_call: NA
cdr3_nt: TGCGCCAGCAGCCCCTGGGGAGGGCGGATGAACACTGAAGCTTTCTTT
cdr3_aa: CASSPWGGRMNTEAFF

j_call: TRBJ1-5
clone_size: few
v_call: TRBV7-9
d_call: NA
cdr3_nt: TGTGCCAGCAGCTCGGGGGGCCCGCCCCAGCATTTT
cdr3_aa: CASSSGGPPQHF

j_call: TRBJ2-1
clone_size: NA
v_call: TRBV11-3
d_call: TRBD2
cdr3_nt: TGTGCCAGCAGCTTAGCTAGCGGGGGGAGCTCCTACAATGAGCAGTTCTTC
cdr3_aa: CASSLASGGSSYNEQFF

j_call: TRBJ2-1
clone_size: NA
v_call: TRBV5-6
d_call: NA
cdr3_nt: TGTGCCAGCAGCTTGATACGGGACGGCTACAATGAGCAGTTCTTC
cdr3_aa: CASSLIRDGYNEQFF

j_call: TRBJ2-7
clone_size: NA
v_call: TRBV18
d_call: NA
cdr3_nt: TGTGCCAGCTCACCACCGGCACCCTCCTACGAGCAGTACTTC
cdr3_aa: CASSPPAPSYEQYF

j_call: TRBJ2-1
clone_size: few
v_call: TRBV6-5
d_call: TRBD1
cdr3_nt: TGTGCCAGCAGGATGGACAGGGGGAAATACAATGAGCAGTTCTTC
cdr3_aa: CASRMDRGKYNEQFF

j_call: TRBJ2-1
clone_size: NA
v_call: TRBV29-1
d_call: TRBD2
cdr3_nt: TGCAGCGTCCTAATTCTTAGCGGGAGTCCCCTCTTC
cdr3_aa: CSVLILSGSPLF

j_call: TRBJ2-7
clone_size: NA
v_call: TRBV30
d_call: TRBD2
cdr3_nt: TGTGCCTGGAGTATGTGGGAGGGCCCGCCCGAGCAGTACTTC
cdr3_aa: CAWSMWEGPPEQYF

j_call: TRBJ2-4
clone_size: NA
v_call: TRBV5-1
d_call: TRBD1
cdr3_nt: TGCGCCAGCAGCCTAGGACAGGGACGCATTCAGTACTTC
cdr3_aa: CASSLGQGRIQYF